Sequencing of this T cell receptor beta chain was carried out in a study of blood T cell repertoires in COVID-19. At the level of the study: Whether acute or convalescent, the COVID-19 samples came from the United States, Italy and Spain. PBMCs, B-cell-depleted T cells, or T cells were the source of the cDNA or gDNA that made up the material.

CDR1 MDHEN and CDR2 SYDVKM come from the germline V gene. The CDR3 is 15 residues long, ends included. Authors' processing steps: It was from reference gene primer amplification that nucleated cell counts were estimated. Sequencing used immunoSEQ multiplex PCR; TCRdb keeps in-frame clones, though not all of them. V and J calls and clone size are as listed in that table; D and trimming were resolved from the DNA. This sample carries more than 150,000 clones, roughly 79% of them seen once, and the ten largest clones take 9% to 15%. As regards this clone: Because the CDR3's place on the DNA is in doubt, the DNA is left out and the CDR3 is given as listed by TCRdb.

This chain uses TRBV28 with TRBJ2-7; the tabulated D call, TRBD1, remains unverified against the DNA. What was sequenced was peripheral blood. The sequence was collected from a woman older than 75 with COVID-19, enrolled during active disease. CDR3 residues: CASSFLAGKTYEQYF.